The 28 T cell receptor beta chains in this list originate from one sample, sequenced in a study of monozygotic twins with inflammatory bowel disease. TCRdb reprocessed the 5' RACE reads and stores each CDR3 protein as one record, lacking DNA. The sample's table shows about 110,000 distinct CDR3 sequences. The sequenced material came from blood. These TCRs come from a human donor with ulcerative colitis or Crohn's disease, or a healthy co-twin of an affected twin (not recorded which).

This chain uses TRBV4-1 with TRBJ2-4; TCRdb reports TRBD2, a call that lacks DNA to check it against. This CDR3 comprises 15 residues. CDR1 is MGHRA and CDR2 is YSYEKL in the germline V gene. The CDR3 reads CASRGSGRSENIQYF.

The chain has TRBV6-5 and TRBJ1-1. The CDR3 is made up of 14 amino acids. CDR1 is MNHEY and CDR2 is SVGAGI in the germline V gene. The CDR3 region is CASSYYIGNTEAFF.

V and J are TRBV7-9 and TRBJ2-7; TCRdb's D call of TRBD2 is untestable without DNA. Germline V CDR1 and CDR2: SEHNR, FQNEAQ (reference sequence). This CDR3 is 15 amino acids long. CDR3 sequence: CASSLDLAGSYEQYF.

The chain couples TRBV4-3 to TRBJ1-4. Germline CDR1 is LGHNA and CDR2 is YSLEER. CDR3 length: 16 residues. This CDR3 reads CASSQDLGVVGEKLFF.

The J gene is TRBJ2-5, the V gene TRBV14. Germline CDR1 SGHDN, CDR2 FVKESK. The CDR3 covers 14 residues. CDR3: CASSQASLGETQYF.

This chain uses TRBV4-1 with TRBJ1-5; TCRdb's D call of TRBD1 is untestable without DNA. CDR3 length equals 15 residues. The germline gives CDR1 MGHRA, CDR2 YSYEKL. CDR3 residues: CASSLYRFSNQPQHF.

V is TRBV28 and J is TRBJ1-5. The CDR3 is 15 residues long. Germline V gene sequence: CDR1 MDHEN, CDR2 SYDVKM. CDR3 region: CASSFGVYSNQPQHF.

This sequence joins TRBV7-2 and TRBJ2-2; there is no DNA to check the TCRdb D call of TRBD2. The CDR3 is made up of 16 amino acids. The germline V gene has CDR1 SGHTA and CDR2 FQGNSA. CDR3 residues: CASSLELAGDTGELFF.

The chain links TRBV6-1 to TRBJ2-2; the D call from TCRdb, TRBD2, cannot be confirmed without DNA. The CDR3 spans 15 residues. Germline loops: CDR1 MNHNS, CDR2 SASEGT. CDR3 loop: CASRGTSGRAGELFF.

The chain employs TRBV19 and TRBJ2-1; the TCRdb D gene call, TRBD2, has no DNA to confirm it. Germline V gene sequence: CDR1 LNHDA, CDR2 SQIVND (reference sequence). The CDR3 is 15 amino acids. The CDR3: CASSRGRAAYNEQFF.

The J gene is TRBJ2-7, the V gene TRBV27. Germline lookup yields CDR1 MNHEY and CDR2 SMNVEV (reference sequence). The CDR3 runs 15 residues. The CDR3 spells CASSRDTSTTYEQYF.

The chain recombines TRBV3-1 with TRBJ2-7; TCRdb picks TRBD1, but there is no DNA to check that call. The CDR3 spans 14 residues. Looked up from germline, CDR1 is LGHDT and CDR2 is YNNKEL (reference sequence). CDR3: CASSQGQGAGEQYF.

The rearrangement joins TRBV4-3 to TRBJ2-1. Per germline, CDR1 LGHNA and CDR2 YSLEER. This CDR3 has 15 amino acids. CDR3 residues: CASSQEDSSYNEQFF.

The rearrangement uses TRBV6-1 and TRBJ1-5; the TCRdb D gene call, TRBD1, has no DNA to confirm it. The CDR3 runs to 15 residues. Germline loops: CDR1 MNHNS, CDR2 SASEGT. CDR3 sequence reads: CASSPGQGFNQPQHF.

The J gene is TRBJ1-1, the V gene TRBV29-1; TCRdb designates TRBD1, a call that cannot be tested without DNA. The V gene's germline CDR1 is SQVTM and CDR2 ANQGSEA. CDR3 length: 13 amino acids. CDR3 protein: CSVEVGLNTEAFF.

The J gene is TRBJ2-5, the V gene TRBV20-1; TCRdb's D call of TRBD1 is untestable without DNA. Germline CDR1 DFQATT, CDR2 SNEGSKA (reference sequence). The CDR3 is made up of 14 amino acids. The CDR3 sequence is CSAIKGASTETQYF.

CDR3 residues: CASSYSYPPVAGEQFF. The chain recombines TRBV6-5 with TRBJ2-1; TCRdb's assignment of TRBD2 cannot be checked, as there is no DNA. The CDR3 covers 16 residues. Germline CDR1 reads MNHEY; CDR2 reads SVGAGI.

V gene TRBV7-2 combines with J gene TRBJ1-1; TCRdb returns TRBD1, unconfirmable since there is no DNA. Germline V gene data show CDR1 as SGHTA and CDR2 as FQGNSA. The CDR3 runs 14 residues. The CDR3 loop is CASSIKGQNTEAFF. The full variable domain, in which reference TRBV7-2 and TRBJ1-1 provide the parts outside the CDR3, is GAGVSQSPSNKVTEKGKDVELRCDPISGHTALYWYRQSLGQGLEFLIYFQGNSAPDKSGLPSDRFSAERTGGSVSTLTIQRTQQEDSAVYLCASSIKGQNTEAFFGQGTRLTVV.

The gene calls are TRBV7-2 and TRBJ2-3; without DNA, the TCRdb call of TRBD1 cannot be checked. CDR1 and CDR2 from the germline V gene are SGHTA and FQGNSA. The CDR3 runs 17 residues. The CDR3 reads CASSPRTWGTRTDTQYF. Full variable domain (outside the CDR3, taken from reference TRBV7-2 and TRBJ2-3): GAGVSQSPSNKVTEKGKDVELRCDPISGHTALYWYRQSLGQGLEFLIYFQGNSAPDKSGLPSDRFSAERTGGSVSTLTIQRTQQEDSAVYLCASSPRTWGTRTDTQYFGPGTRLTVL.

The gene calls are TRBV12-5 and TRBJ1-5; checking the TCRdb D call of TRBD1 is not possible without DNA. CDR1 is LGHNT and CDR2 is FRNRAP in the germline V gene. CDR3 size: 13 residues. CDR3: CASAHGGNQPQHF.

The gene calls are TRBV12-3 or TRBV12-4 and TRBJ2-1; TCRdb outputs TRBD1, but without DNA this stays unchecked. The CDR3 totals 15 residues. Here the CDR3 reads CASSRFGTQYNEQFF.

The CDR3 here is CASSLGATSGSRDEQFF. This chain uses TRBV12-3 or TRBV12-4 with TRBJ2-1; TCRdb calls TRBD2, which cannot be checked without DNA. The CDR3 contains 17 residues.

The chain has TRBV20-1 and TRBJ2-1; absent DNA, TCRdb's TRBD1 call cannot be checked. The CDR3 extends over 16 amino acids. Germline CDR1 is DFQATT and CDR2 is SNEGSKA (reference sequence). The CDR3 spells CSARDPSTDRANEQFF.

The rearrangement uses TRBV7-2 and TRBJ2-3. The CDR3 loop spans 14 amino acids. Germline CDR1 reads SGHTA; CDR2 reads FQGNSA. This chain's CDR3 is CASSFGPSTDTQYF.

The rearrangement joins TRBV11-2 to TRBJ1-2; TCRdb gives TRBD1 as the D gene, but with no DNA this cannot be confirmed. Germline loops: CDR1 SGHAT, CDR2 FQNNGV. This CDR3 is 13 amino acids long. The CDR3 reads CASSPDSDYGYTF.

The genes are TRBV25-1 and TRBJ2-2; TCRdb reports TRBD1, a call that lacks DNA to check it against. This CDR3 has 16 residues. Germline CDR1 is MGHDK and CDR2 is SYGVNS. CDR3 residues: CASSASGTFDLGELFF.

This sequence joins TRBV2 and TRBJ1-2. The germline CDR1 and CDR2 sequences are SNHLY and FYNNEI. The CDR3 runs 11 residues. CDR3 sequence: CAAARPRGYTF.

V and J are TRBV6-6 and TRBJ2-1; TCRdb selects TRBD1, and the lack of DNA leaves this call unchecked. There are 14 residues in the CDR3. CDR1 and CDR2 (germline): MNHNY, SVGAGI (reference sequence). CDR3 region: CASSYTFRDNEQFF.